The source of this TCR beta chain is a study of T-cell memory formation after mild COVID-19. One entry per CDR3 protein results from TCRdb running MiXCR on the 5' RACE reads. The sample yields around 310,000 distinct CDR3 sequences, about 13% seen once. There are a few counts of this clonotype. The V end was cut by 4 bases, the J end by 5 bases, with 12 bases between. Germline CDR1 is SGHRS and CDR2 is YFSETQ. The CDR3 runs to 14 residues. This clonotype originated in a man aged 18 to 30 who had mild COVID-19 (a few samples of this study predate the infection). Cell type and time point are not known. The sequenced sample consisted of PBMCs or a T cell subset sorted from them (not recorded which). V usage is TRBV5-1 and J usage is TRBJ2-2; D not certain. As DNA, the CDR3 is TGCGCCAGCAGCACCGGGCGTAGGACCGGGGAGCTGTTTTTT. This encodes CASSTGRRTGELFF.